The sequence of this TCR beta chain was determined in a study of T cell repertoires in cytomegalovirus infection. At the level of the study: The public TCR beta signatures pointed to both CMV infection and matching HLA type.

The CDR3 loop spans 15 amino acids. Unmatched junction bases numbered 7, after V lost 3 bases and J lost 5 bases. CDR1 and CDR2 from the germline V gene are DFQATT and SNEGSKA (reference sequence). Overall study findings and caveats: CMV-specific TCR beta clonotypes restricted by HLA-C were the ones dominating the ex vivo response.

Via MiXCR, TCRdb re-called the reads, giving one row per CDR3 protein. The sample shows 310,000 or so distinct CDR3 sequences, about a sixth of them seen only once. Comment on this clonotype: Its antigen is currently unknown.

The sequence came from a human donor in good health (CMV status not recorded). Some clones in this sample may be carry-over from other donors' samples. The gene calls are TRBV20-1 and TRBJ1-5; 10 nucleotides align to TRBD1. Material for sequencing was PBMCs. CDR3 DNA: TGCAGTGCTAGGCTCGGGACAGGGGAGGATCAGCCCCAGCATTTT. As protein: CSARLGTGEDQPQHF.